This T cell receptor (beta chain) was sequenced during a study of blood T cell repertoires in COVID-19. Study as a whole: Acute and convalescent COVID-19 samples came from the United States, Italy and Spain. The cDNA or gDNA used as material had been derived from T cells, B-cell-depleted T cells, or PBMCs.

With V trimmed by 5 bases and J by 3 bases, 15 bases remained unmatched. The CDR3 runs to 18 residues. Germline V gives CDR1 LNHDA, CDR2 SQIVND (reference sequence). This clone has only a few counts. Original data processing: Reference gene primer amplification yielded estimated nucleated cell counts. Produced via immunoSEQ multiplex PCR; TCRdb's table is partial and in-frame only. V, J and clone size are those of that table, while D and trimming were read from the DNA. The sample yields around 150,000 clones, around 86% seen once. This TCR was sampled from a man younger than 30 with acute or convalescent COVID-19. Sequencing was carried out using peripheral blood. This chain connects TRBV19 to TRBJ2-4; 8 nucleotides line up with TRBD2. The CDR3: CASSPPLRRGAIKNIQYF. CDR3 DNA: TGTGCCAGTAGTCCACCTCTTCGGCGGGGGGCCATCAAAAACATTCAGTACTTC.